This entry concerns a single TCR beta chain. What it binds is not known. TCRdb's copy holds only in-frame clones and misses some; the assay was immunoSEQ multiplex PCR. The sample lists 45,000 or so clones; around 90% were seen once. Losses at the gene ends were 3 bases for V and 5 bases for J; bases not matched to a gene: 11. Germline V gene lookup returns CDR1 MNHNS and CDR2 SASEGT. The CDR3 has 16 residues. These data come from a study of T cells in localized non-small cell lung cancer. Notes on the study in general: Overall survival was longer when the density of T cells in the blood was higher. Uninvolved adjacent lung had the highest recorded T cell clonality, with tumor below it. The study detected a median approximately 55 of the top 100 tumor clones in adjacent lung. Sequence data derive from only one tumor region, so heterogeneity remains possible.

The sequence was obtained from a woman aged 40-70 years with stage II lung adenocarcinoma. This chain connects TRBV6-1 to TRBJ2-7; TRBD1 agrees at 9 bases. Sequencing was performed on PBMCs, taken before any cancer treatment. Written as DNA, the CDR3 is TGTGCCAGCAGTGAGCCCCCGGGACAGGGTAACGACGAGCAGTACTTC. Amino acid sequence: CASSEPPGQGNDEQYF.